The clone carrying this T cell receptor beta chain shows up as medium-sized by frequency. What it binds is not known. TRB was amplified by touch-down multiplex PCR, primer pools A and B combined. With the multiplex PCR reads reprocessed, TCRdb shows one record per CDR3 protein and no DNA. The sample has about 1,500 distinct CDR3 sequences; the top ten hold roughly half. This specimen comes from a study of T cell clusters in autoimmune cytopenias. Study results and caveats: Exclusive TRB clusters were 2.5 to 3-fold more numerous in healthy donors than in active autoimmune hepatitis.

Each sample's input was around 250 ng genomic DNA, 38,000 or so genome equivalents. Germline V gives CDR1 GTSNPN, CDR2 SVGIG (reference sequence). CDR3 length: 12 residues. The sample was also linked to a second study, of T cell repertoires in aging, cancer and after chemotherapy. That study adds: Age-matched healthy donors had significantly more diverse, less clonal blood TCR repertoires than untreated cancer patients. Loss of evenness, beyond lost richness, contributed to age-related TCR diversity decline in cancer patients. Thymic emigration or peripheral T cell expansion may be impaired by lymphoid organ infiltration in hematological cancer.

The material sequenced was peripheral blood. The source of this sequence is a human donor with chronic lymphocytic leukemia. The rearrangement links TRBV30 to TRBJ2-7; TCRdb picks TRBD1, but there is no DNA to check that call. CDR3 protein: CAWSRGRDEQYF.